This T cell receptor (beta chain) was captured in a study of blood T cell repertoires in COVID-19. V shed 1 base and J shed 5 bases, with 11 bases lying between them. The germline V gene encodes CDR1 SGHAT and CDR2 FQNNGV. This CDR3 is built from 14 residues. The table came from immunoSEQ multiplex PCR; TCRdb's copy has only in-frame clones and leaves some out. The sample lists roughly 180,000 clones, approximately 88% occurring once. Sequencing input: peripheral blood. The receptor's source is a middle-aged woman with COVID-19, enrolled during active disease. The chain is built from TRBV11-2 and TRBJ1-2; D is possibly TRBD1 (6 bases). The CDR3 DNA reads TGTGCCAGCAGCTTAGGGGGGCCCCCTTATGGCTACACCTTC. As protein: CASSLGGPPYGYTF.